The sequence of this T cell receptor (beta chain) was determined in a study of blood T cell repertoires in COVID-19. The overall study: Sites in the United States, Italy and Spain provided acute and convalescent COVID-19 samples. T cells, B-cell-depleted T cells, or PBMCs supplied cDNA or gDNA.

About this clone: This specimen includes other DNA sequences encoding the same CDR3.

Germline CDR1 is PRHDT and CDR2 is FYEKMQ (reference sequence). Trimming took 5 bases from V and 6 from J; bases not matched to a gene: 2. The CDR3 is 14 amino acids. Original processing notes: By means of reference gene primer amplification, nucleated cell counts were estimated. Method: immunoSEQ multiplex PCR; TCRdb's copy keeps in-frame clones and lacks some. V and J calls and clone size are those listed in that table; D and trimming were worked out from the DNA. This sample carries more than 95,000 clones, nearly 90% of them seen once, and the ten largest clones take approximately 3.1%. Material: peripheral blood. The receptor was derived from a man aged 50 or older in a cohort sampled during active COVID-19. The chain couples TRBV13 to TRBJ1-6, with TRBD1 identical over 9 bases. The chain's CDR3 is CASSLGQGNSPLHF. The CDR3 region has the DNA TGTGCCAGCAGCCTGGGACAGGGTAATTCACCCCTCCACTTT.